These 18 T cell receptor beta chains share one sample of origin, sequenced in a study of blood T cells in healthy people across ages. A second 7 to 11 cycle PCR used barcoded and J-beta primers. TCRdb itself ran the 5' RACE reads through MiXCR, one entry per CDR3 protein. The top ten clones hold less than 20% of a sample with some 640,000 distinct CDR3 sequences, less than 35% of them seen once. The sample was blood. These receptors originate from a woman older than 75 in good health.

V and J are TRBV20-1 and TRBJ2-7, with D perhaps TRBD2 (6 bases). The CDR3 runs 16 residues. Trimming cost V 4 bases and J 2 bases, with 21 bases left between them. Germline V gene data show CDR1 as DFQATT and CDR2 as SNEGSKA (reference sequence). The CDR3 sequence is CSATSLRDSTPYEQYF. The CDR3 DNA follows: TGCAGTGCTACTAGTTTACGGGACTCTACTCCCTACGAGCAGTACTTC.

This clonotype came up many times. The V and J genes are TRBV28 and TRBJ2-7, with TRBD1 matching 7 bases. Per germline, CDR1 MDHEN and CDR2 SYDVKM. The CDR3 extends over 14 amino acids. V lost 8 bases and J lost 3; bases outside the gene matches: 10. The CDR3 loop reads CASGSTGVVYEQYF. The CDR3 DNA is TGTGCCAGCGGGAGTACAGGGGTAGTCTACGAGCAGTACTTC. Supplemented by reference TRBV28 and TRBJ2-7, the full variable domain reads DVKVTQSSRYLVKRTGEKVFLECVQDMDHENMFWYRQDPGLGLRLIYFSYDVKMKEKGDIPEGYSVSREKKERFSLILESASTNQTSMYLCASGSTGVVYEQYFGPGTRLTVT.

This clonotype showed up many times. The rearrangement links TRBV28 to TRBJ2-1; D unclear. Trimming removed 5 bases from V and 0 bases from J, with 11 bases in between. CDR3 length: 15 residues. Germline-derived CDR1 and CDR2 are MDHEN and SYDVKM. The CDR3 reads CASSPWNSSYNEQFF. In nucleotides, the CDR3 is TGTGCCAGCAGTCCTTGGAATAGCTCCTACAATGAGCAGTTCTTC.

This clonotype was observed at least ten times. This chain joins TRBV20-1 and TRBJ2-1, with 10 bases fitting TRBD1. The CDR3 loop spans 15 amino acids. Germline assignment: CDR1 DFQATT and CDR2 SNEGSKA (reference sequence). V lost 5 bases, J lost 7 bases, and 11 bases stayed unmatched. CDR3: CSAPLGQGVWNEQFF. CDR3 nucleotides: TGCAGTGCTCCTCTCGGACAGGGGGTATGGAATGAGCAGTTCTTC.

The chain joins TRBV20-1 to TRBJ2-4, with D hard to call. Germline CDR1 DFQATT, CDR2 SNEGSKA (reference sequence). This CDR3 region has 11 residues. V dropped 3 bases and J dropped 11 bases, with 11 bases sitting between them. CDR3 coding DNA: TGCAGTGCTAGTTCTAGGGAACTTCAGTACTTC. Translated: CSASSRELQYF.

This chain connects TRBV12-5 to TRBJ2-1; 12 positions match TRBD2. Germline V CDR1 and CDR2: LGHNT, FRNRAP. The J segment lost 8 bases and the V segment lost 4 bases, leaving 12 bases of the junction unmatched. The CDR3 covers 17 residues. CDR3 sequence reads: CASGSQWETSGSHEQFF. CDR3 nucleotides: TGTGCTAGTGGTTCCCAATGGGAGACTAGCGGGAGTCATGAGCAGTTCTTC.

This clonotype came up many times. The genes are TRBV4-2 and TRBJ2-1; no clear D gene. CDR3 length: 13 residues. The V and J ends lost 0 bases and 4 bases respectively, with 4 bases between them. CDR1 is LGHNA and CDR2 is YNFKEQ in the germline V gene. CDR3 coding DNA: TGTGCCAGCAGCCAAGAGAGTTACAATGAGCAGTTCTTC. It is translated as CASSQESYNEQFF.

The rearrangement joins TRBV29-1 to TRBJ1-1, with a tentative D call TRBD1 (5 bases). The CDR3 has 14 amino acids. Germline V gene lookup returns CDR1 SQVTM and CDR2 ANQGSEA. V was cut by 6 bases and J by 1 base, with 15 bases left in between. The CDR3 coding sequence is TGCAGCGTCCAACTCGGGACGGGGAACACTGAAGCTTTCTTT. It specifies CSVQLGTGNTEAFF.

Comments on this clonotype: A clone one base away is much larger, so this may be a read error. The chain couples TRBV5-1 to TRBJ1-2, with 8 bases matching TRBD1. Germline V CDR1 and CDR2: SGHRS, YFSETQ. The CDR3 runs to 14 residues. The CDR3 reads CASSLTQGAQGCTF. CDR3 DNA sequence: TGCGCCAGCAGCTTGACGCAGGGGGCGCAGGGCTGCACCTTC.

The chain employs TRBV5-5 and TRBJ1-4, with D unclear. V was clipped by 4 bases and J by 8 bases, with 15 bases between them. This CDR3 contains 14 residues. Germline V lookup: CDR1 SGHKS, CDR2 YYEKEE (reference sequence). CDR3 loop: CASSLLLQREKLFF. DNA for the CDR3: TGTGCCAGCAGCCTCCTACTACAAAGGGAAAAACTGTTTTTT.

Regarding this clonotype: A much larger clone lies one base from this, so it may be a read error. V gene TRBV5-1 combines with J gene TRBJ2-5; 9 bases map to TRBD2. The J call may not be correct, given that the DNA end is closer to TRBJ2-1. The CDR3 sequence is 17 residues long. From germline, CDR1 is SGHRS and CDR2 YFSETQ. CDR3 DNA: TGCGCCAGCAGCCCTCAAGGCGCGGGGGGGCAGGGAGAGACCCAGTTCTTC. Amino acid sequence: CASSPQGAGGQGETQFF.

Details on this clonotype: A much larger clone lies one base from this, so it may be a read error. CDR3 nucleotides: TGTGCCATCAGGTTAGGACAGGGCGAAAACATTCAGTACTTC. Its protein product is CAIRLGQGENIQYF. The chain joins TRBV10-3 to TRBJ2-4; the match to TRBD1 covers 8 bases. This CDR3 has 14 amino acids. The V gene end was trimmed by 6 bases and the J gene end by 5 bases; junction bases not matched to a gene: 6. Germline-derived CDR1 and CDR2 are ENHRY and SYGVKD.

This clonotype has ten or more counts. The chain couples TRBV20-1 to TRBJ1-2; 8 bases are a match to TRBD1. The trim removed 0 bases at V and 8 bases at J, leaving 14 bases unmatched. Germline CDR1 DFQATT, CDR2 SNEGSKA (reference sequence). The CDR3 runs to 16 residues. The CDR3 DNA reads as TGCAGTGCTAGAGACCCGAACAGGGGGGCCGAGAGGGGCTACACCTTC. It specifies CSARDPNRGAERGYTF.

Regarding this clonotype: A much more abundant neighbour one base away suggests this may be a read error. The chain couples TRBV20-1 to TRBJ2-5; TRBD1 matches 9 bases. The DNA end lines up better with TRBJ2-7; the J call may be wrong. The V gene's germline CDR1 is DFQATT and CDR2 SNEGSKA (reference sequence). CDR3 length: 14 residues. CDR3 in DNA: TGCAGTGCCCAATACGGGACAGGGATCAGCGAGCAGTACTTC. Its protein product is CSAQYGTGISEQYF.

In its sample, this clonotype was seen many times. V is TRBV7-3 and J is TRBJ2-1, with 13 bases fitting TRBD2. The V segment lost 5 bases and the J segment 0 bases; nucleotides outside the gene matches: 7. CDR1 and CDR2 (germline): SGHTA, FQGTGA. This CDR3 is built from 18 residues. CDR3 amino acids: CASSPGTSGKPSYNEQFF. CDR3 DNA: TGTGCCAGCAGCCCCGGGACTAGCGGGAAACCCTCCTACAATGAGCAGTTCTTC.

In its sample, this clonotype was seen a few times. CDR3 DNA: TGCAGTGCACTTAACGAGGAAGAGCAGTACTTC. This translates into CSALNEEEQYF. V is TRBV20-1 and J is TRBJ2-5; D is uncertain. The CDR3 sequence is 11 residues long. Germline V lookup: CDR1 DFQATT, CDR2 SNEGSKA (reference sequence). V lost 6 bases, J lost 11 bases, and 16 bases lay in between.

This clonotype has a single count. The CDR3 DNA is TGTGCCTGGAGCGACAGGGGCAACGAGCAGTACTTC. Residues: CAWSDRGNEQYF. V is TRBV30 and J is TRBJ2-4, with TRBD1 identical over 8 bases. Near its end, the DNA agrees better with TRBJ2-7, so the J call may be wrong. CDR1 is GTSNPN and CDR2 is SVGIG in the germline V gene (reference sequence). The CDR3 length is 12 residues.

The sample holds many counts of this clonotype. This chain connects TRBV20-1 to TRBJ1-1, with 7 bases identical to TRBD1. The germline gives CDR1 DFQATT, CDR2 SNEGSKA (reference sequence). V was pared by 3 bases and J by 4 bases, with 14 bases of the junction left unmatched. The length of the CDR3 is 16 residues. The CDR3 loop is CSASDGTGARFTEAFF. The CDR3 coding sequence is TGCAGTGCTAGTGACGGAACAGGGGCGCGCTTCACTGAAGCTTTCTTT.